This TCR beta chain was identified in a study of shared clonotypes between healthy human individuals (dated by TCRdb to the early 2020s). Background for the entire study: Three men and a couple of women, aged 18 to 49 years, made up the cohort. To increase sequencing depth and limit assay-specific biases, different laboratories used diverse techniques to prepare libraries and sequence TCR repertoires. The study deeply sequenced blood TCR repertoires of about five healthy adults to estimate repertoire size and the extent of clonotype sharing between individuals. Per donor, three plates each were used for CD4 naive and CD4 memory, two for CD8 naive, and one for CD8 memory. Leukapheresis yielded between about 0.9 and 9.5 billion PBMCs per donor. Summary of the overall study and its limitations: Only blood was sampled, and tissue TCR repertoires likely differ from those in blood. Because the study included only a small number of donors, the genetic and exposure-history diversity represented was limited. Across a few donors, around 5% of naive CD4, over 3% of naive CD8, around 2.1% of memory CD4, and over 0.35% of memory CD8 clonotypes were shared. Pairwise subsampling led to the expectation that sequencing depth would affect the degree of clonotype sharing among donors. Clonotypes shared by all four sorted-subset donors showed higher generation probabilities than non-shared clonotypes. Estimated clonotype richness was generally larger for naive than for memory subsets. Incomplete sequencing was indicated by rarefaction of sorted-subset datasets, despite the large sequencing depth.

A remark on this clone: This receptor's antigen is unknown. No much larger clonotype is one base removed from it; base qualities were not supplied.

Healthy HIV-negative adults with no recently reported acute infections or vaccinations were included as donors. Every donor was a Caucasian adult living in Nashville, Tennessee, USA. Magnetic negative selection was used to enrich CD4+ T cells, after which naive cells were positively selected on CD45RA and the negative fraction became the memory subset. Blood was obtained by leukapheresis, after which PBMCs were separated by Ficoll-Histopaque density gradient centrifugation and cryopreserved in liquid nitrogen vapor phase. Purity and quantity of every magnetically sorted T cell population were checked by analytical flow cytometry. Each sorted fraction had its genomic DNA isolated and then quantified by UV absorbance on a Nanodrop 2000c. Using the deep immunoSEQ assay, multiplex PCR amplified TCR CDR3 regions from genomic DNA. Extracted genomic DNA from each cell subset was distributed evenly across all wells of several immunoSEQ 96-well plates, and each plate was treated as a replicate. For sorted subsets, roughly 200 ng of genomic DNA, equivalent to about 30,000 T cell genomes, went into each replicate PCR. The purified libraries were quantified using a Qubit 3.0 fluorometer, sized with a Bioanalyzer 2100, and then quantified again using the KAPA Library Quantification kit. Every immunoSEQ 96-well plate was sequenced on a separate single-read 150-cycle Illumina NextSeq 550 flow cell. The paper's processing steps were these. Because the immunoSEQ output held only junctional sequences and lacked quality scores, the filtering could not match the filtering applied to full-length reads. Sequences were annotated with PyIR, a Python wrapper for IgBLAST v1.9, and V/J genes and CDR3 were assigned using IMGT germline references. Reads with weak V/J assignments (E-value above 1e-6), missing CDR3, stop codons, out-of-frame junctions, or ambiguous translated residues were removed. V3J clonotypes were defined as sequences sharing an identical inferred V gene, J gene, and CDR3 amino acid sequence. To compute the percentage overlap between repertoires, the number of shared unique clonotypes was divided by the size of the smaller repertoire. Repertoire richness was assessed with RTK rarefaction, the Chao1 estimator, and Recon v2.1 estimates of unobserved clonotypes. OLGA was used to compute generation probabilities for all TCRbeta clonotypes that the gDNA method yielded from a few donors. TCRdb stores this immuneACCESS table with in-frame sequences only. Part of the clones is absent; in the studies checked, under half of the shortfall reflects unresolved V genes, and no reason is known for the rest. V, J and clone size are those of that table, while D and trimming were read from the DNA. The table for this sample lists about 1.5 million clones; around 98% of them were counted only once. Around 0.45% of the sample lies in the top ten.

What was sequenced was naive CD4+ T cells sorted from blood. The sample's cell subset or site label is to be understood as: CD45RA+ positively selected. This TCR came from a man aged 30-40 years in good health.

The nucleotide sequence is given as TGTGCCATCAGTGGGAGGGGGGCAGGCGCCCTCACTGAAGCTTTCTTT. This codes for CAISGRGAGALTEAFF. Recombination joined TRBV10-3 with TRBJ1-1; the best D guess is TRBD1, with 6 bases matching. CDR3 length: 16 amino acids, cysteine to phenylalanine. Only the CDR3 part of the read is kept: 48 bases, read in frame from the first base. CDR1 and CDR2 were assigned from the germline V gene as ENHRY and SYGVKD. V and J are truncated by 4 bases and 4 bases respectively, leaving an intervening sequence of 19 bases.